This T cell receptor (beta chain) was captured in a study of shared clonotypes between healthy human individuals. Every subset's genomic DNA went evenly onto several immunoSEQ plates. The assay was immunoSEQ multiplex PCR, and TCRdb's table has in-frame clones only and misses some. This sample has fewer than 650,000 clones, with over 60% found just once. V shed 6 bases and J shed 6 bases, with 8 bases lying between them. The CDR3 runs 11 residues. The germline V gene encodes CDR1 DFQATT and CDR2 SNEGSKA (reference sequence). The sequenced sample consisted of PBMCs. The sequence derives from a woman in her forties in good health. Some clones in this sample may be carry-over from other donors' samples. J is TRBJ2-2 and V is TRBV20-1; D ambiguous. CDR3 sequence: CSAPFPGELFF. For the CDR3, the DNA is TGCAGTGCCCCTTTCCCCGGGGAGCTGTTTTTT.